A selection of T cell receptor beta chains follows, all from one sample in a study of T cell responses to AZD1222 COVID-19 vaccine. Using immunoSEQ multiplex PCR, the repertoire was profiled, and TCRdb retains in-frame clones only, with some absent. Of 120,000 or so clones listed, roughly 89% are singletons. The sequencing used peripheral blood, collected on day 0 of AZD1222 vaccination. All receptors derive from an adult in good health. Each CDR3 is given with its conserved first and last residue. The order of the fields is V gene, CDR3 protein.

>TRBV12-3/TRBV12-4
CASSFGMNTEAFF
>TRBV27
CASSLGGYSRETQYF
>TRBV5-1
CASKGTHQETQYF
>TRBV7-8
CASSLLGANSPLHF
>TRBV2
CASRVGTPGATEAFF
>TRBV19
CASSLTGSTDTQYF
>TRBV7-2
CASSLEITDTQYF
>TRBV3-1/TRBV3-2
CASSTSPHNYGYTF
>TRBV3-1/TRBV3-2
CASSQGQVTDTQYF
>TRBV11-3
CASSLDKGSSSQPQHF
>TRBV7-9
CASSPGTAYTDTQYF
>TRBV6-5
CASTATGGPTGELFF
>TRBV15
CATSRDGGRGQPQHF
>TRBV27
CASSFGSGVGQPQHF
>TRBV7-3
CASSLTPLAGRNEQFF
>TRBV3-1/TRBV3-2
CASSQAGRYEQYF
>TRBV18
CASSPPLNEQFF
>TRBV6-5
CASTRDRAREKLFF
>TRBV19
CASSFDTRYGYTF
>TRBV6-6
CASGGTFYGYTF
>TRBV4-1
CASSQDLAGFYEQYF
>TRBV19
CASSIQGPNSNQPQHF
>TRBV21-1
CASSKRPNTEAFF
>TRBV19
CASSIAETDYGYTF
>TRBV7-7
CASSLEMVGGPNSGNTIYF
>TRBV18
CASSHDRGPNEKLFF
>TRBV9
CASSVASAGEQFF
>TRBV7-3
CASSFTRTDTQYF
>TRBV7-2
CASSRGGSQDTQYF
>TRBV7-2
CASSQDRNTEAFF
>TRBV7-7
CASSFQVGDTQYF
>TRBV10-3
CATSDSSYNEQFF
>TRBV7-3
CASSSENGQPQHF
>TRBV19
CASRSGTGGNQPQHF
>TRBV5-1
CASSSSDLNTQYF
>TRBV5-5
CASSLALTQYF
>TRBV7-9
CASSAPGGGLTDTQYF
>TRBV7-2
CASSYDAFMGYTF
>TRBV10-3
CAISENGQGADEKLFF
>TRBV2
CASRRGDYGYTF
>TRBV28
CASSFSGDRQPQHF
>TRBV29-1
CSVGPESEEQYF
>TRBV19
CASSIKQGENYGYTF
>TRBV5-1
CASSSDSADTQYF
>TRBV11-2
CASSLTEAFF
>TRBV6-4
CASSDSEQGELNEQFF
>TRBV7-2
CASSFRLAPEETQYF
>TRBV10-1
CASPDDSPNNSPLHF
>TRBV7-9
CASSLSRGLGEQYF
>TRBV7-9
CASSFSLRDKDSEQYF
>TRBV24-1
CATSDFGGKNTEAFF
>TRBV7-2
CASSLVTGVPDGYTF
>TRBV7-6
CASSLGVSTSSYNEQFF
>TRBV2
CASRYEDEQFF
>TRBV5-5
CASSSPQGSRGYTF
>TRBV5-1
CASSQFTGLELSTYGYTF
>TRBV11-2
CASSGTSGGYEQYF
>TRBV3-1/TRBV3-2
CASSPPTIGVDEQFF
>TRBV13
CASSLRQGGNEKLFF